The 24 T cell receptor beta chains below come from one sample, sequenced in a study of T-cell reconstitution after alpha-beta-depleted transplantation in children. The authors prepared the TCRbeta library with unique molecular identifiers. TCRdb ran MiXCR on the PCR reads and lists one entry per CDR3 protein. The sample has 210,000 or so distinct CDR3 sequences, about a tenth seen once. The source material was PBMCs, sampled before TCRalphabeta/CD19-depleted stem cell transplant. All receptors come from a child under two years old with acute myeloid leukemia, due to receive a stem cell transplant.

This clonotype has ten or more counts. The gene calls are TRBV10-3 and TRBJ2-2; D is perhaps TRBD1 (6 bases). The V end was cut by 4 bases, the J end by 5 bases, with 8 bases between. The CDR3 length is 13 residues. In germline, CDR1 is ENHRY, CDR2 SYGVKD. The CDR3 coding sequence is TGTGCCATCAGTGGTACAGGGACCGGGGAGCTGTTTTTT. Encoded protein: CAISGTGTGELFF.

This clonotype showed up many times. The V and J genes are TRBV11-1 and TRBJ2-5; D might be TRBD2 (6 bases). V was cut by 2 bases and J by 4 bases, with 11 bases left in between. Germline V gene data show CDR1 as SGHAT and CDR2 as FQDESV (reference sequence). The CDR3 sequence is 14 residues long. CDR3 amino acids: CASSLTGLVETQYF. The CDR3 DNA follows: TGTGCCAGCAGCTTAACGGGACTTGTAGAGACCCAGTACTTC. Using reference TRBV11-1 and TRBJ2-5 for the parts outside the CDR3, the full variable domain is EAEVAQSPRYKITEKSQAVAFWCDPISGHATLYWYRQILGQGPELLVQFQDESVVDDSQLPKDRFSAERLKGVDSTLKIQPAELGDSAMYLCASSLTGLVETQYFGPGTRLLVL.

About this clonotype itself: A single base separates this from a much larger clone, so it may be a read error. The rearrangement joins TRBV6-6 to TRBJ2-7; D tentatively fits TRBD1 or TRBD2 (5 bases each). V lost 7 bases, J lost 4 bases, and 14 bases lay in between. CDR3 length equals 13 residues. Germline CDR1 reads MNHNY; CDR2 reads SVGAGI (reference sequence). This CDR3 reads CASNHTGPYEQYF. The CDR3 DNA follows: TGTGCCAGCAACCACACGGGGCCTTACGAGCAGTACTTC.

The V gene is TRBV6-1, the J gene TRBJ2-3, with 8 nucleotides matching TRBD2. Germline-derived CDR1 and CDR2 are MNHNS and SASEGT. This CDR3 spans 15 amino acids. V trimming: 4 bases; J trimming: 6 bases; junction bases outside the gene matches: 9. This CDR3 reads CASSVFRGGSDTQYF. CDR3 coding DNA: TGTGCCAGCAGTGTGTTCCGCGGGGGGTCGGATACGCAGTATTTT.

This clonotype was observed many times. This chain connects TRBV12-3 or TRBV12-4 to TRBJ1-4, with D perhaps TRBD1 (5 bases). CDR3 size: 14 residues. V dropped 4 bases and J dropped 2 bases, with 8 bases sitting between them. CDR3 in amino acids: CASSSGTTNEKLFF. DNA of the CDR3: TGTGCCAGCAGTTCCGGGACGACTAATGAAAAACTGTTTTTT.

Concerning this clonotype itself: This may stem from a read error, because a much larger clone lies one nucleotide away. This chain connects TRBV5-6 to TRBJ2-3; no definite D call. Germline V gene data show CDR1 as SGHDT and CDR2 as YYEEEE. This CDR3 is built from 15 residues. The CDR3 coding sequence is TGTGCCAGCAGCTTGGGACCTAACCTTGGAGATATGCAGTATTTT. Translation: CASSLGPNLGDMQYF.

Note on this clonotype: This sequence may be a read error, since a much larger clone differs from it by one base. The chain employs TRBV2 and TRBJ2-2, with D unresolved. Between the trimmed V and J ends, which lost 4 bases and 7 bases, there was a span of 4 bases. CDR3 length: 11 residues. Per the germline V gene, CDR1 is SNHLY and CDR2 is FYNNEI. As DNA, the CDR3 is TGTGCCAGCAGTGGAGACGGGGAGCTGTTTTTT. Protein product: CASSGDGELFF.

This clonotype was observed at least ten times. This chain joins TRBV5-1 and TRBJ2-5, with 11 bases matching TRBD1. The CDR3 extends over 16 amino acids. Germline values: CDR1 SGHRS, CDR2 YFSETQ. J was trimmed by 1 base and V by 0 bases; bases with no gene match: 2. The CDR3, as DNA: TGCGCCAGCAGCTTGGCCGGGACAGGGGGCCAAGAGACCCAGTACTTC. Translated, it gives CASSLAGTGGQETQYF.

This clonotype was seen repeatedly, ten times or more. This chain uses TRBV20-1 with TRBJ1-1, with a tentative D call TRBD1 (6 bases). In germline, CDR1 is DFQATT, CDR2 SNEGSKA (reference sequence). The germline V and J ends were trimmed by 4 bases and 3 bases, with 12 bases remaining between them. The CDR3 contains 13 residues. The CDR3 DNA is TGCAGTGCTACCTGGACAGCCTACACTGAAGCTTTCTTT. Protein sequence: CSATWTAYTEAFF.

Ten or more counts support this clonotype. The chain links TRBV6-5 to TRBJ1-2; D is unresolved. Trimming left V 2 bases short and J 8 bases short, with 15 bases between. The CDR3 length is 14 residues. CDR1 MNHEY and CDR2 SVGAGI come from the germline V gene. CDR3 sequence: CASSYERAVGGYTF. The CDR3 DNA reads TGTGCCAGCAGTTACGAGAGGGCGGTGGGAGGCTACACCTTC.

Concerning this clonotype: A single base separates this from a much larger clone, so it may be a read error. CDR3 loop: CSTGGSSRETQYF. The CDR3, as DNA: TGCAGTACTGGCGGGAGCAGCCGAGAGACCCAGTACTTC. The chain recombines TRBV20-1 with TRBJ2-5; TRBD2 matches at 7 bases. Germline lookup yields CDR1 DFQATT and CDR2 SNEGSKA (reference sequence). The CDR3 is made up of 13 amino acids. V shed 8 bases, J shed 4 bases, and the junction held 10 bases outside the gene matches.

In this sample, this clonotype turned up many times. The gene calls are TRBV10-3 and TRBJ1-3; 9 bases line up with TRBD1. V was clipped by 7 bases and J by 3 bases; unmatched bases: 7. In germline, CDR1 is ENHRY, CDR2 SYGVKD. The CDR3 totals 15 residues. This CDR3 reads CAITRDRAFGNTIYF. DNA of the CDR3: TGTGCCATCACCAGGGACAGGGCTTTTGGAAACACCATATATTTT.

Remarks on this clonotype: This clone may be a read error of a much larger clone one base away. V and J are TRBV18 and TRBJ1-1; the D gene is possibly TRBD1 (6 bases). Germline V gene sequence: CDR1 KGHSH, CDR2 LQKENI. The germline V and J ends were trimmed by 2 bases and 5 bases, with 15 bases remaining between them. The CDR3 spans 15 residues. The CDR3 reads CASSPIRQVSTEAFF. As DNA, the CDR3 is TGTGCCAGCTCACCAATCAGACAGGTCTCGACTGAAGCTTTCTTT.

This clonotype has more than one count but fewer than ten. The J gene is TRBJ2-4, the V gene TRBV7-9; unclear D gene. The V end lost 2 bases, the J end lost 0 bases, and 14 bases lay between the germline ends. The CDR3 is made up of 17 amino acids. Looked up from germline, CDR1 is SEHNR and CDR2 is FQNEAQ (reference sequence). The CDR3 region is CASSLIPNTLAKNIQYF. The CDR3 DNA sequence: TGTGCCAGCAGCTTAATTCCAAATACTCTAGCCAAAAACATTCAGTACTTC.

At least ten counts were recorded for this clonotype. This rearrangement joins TRBV6-5 to TRBJ2-5; 8 bases match TRBD2. From germline, CDR1 is MNHEY and CDR2 SVGAGI. CDR3 size: 15 residues. J lost 6 bases, V lost 5 bases, and 11 bases had no gene match. The CDR3 protein is CASSPGGGRIKTQYF. As DNA, the CDR3 is TGTGCCAGCAGTCCGGGGGGCGGGAGGATAAAGACCCAGTACTTC.

This clonotype has ten or more counts. The chain uses TRBV7-7 and TRBJ2-3; the D gene is possibly TRBD2 (6 bases). Germline V gene lookup returns CDR1 SSHAT and CDR2 FNYEAQ (reference sequence). CDR3 length: 15 residues. V was trimmed by 2 bases and J by 2 bases, leaving 11 bases between them. CDR3 loop: CASSLSGLTTDTQYF. CDR3 coding DNA: TGTGCCAGCAGCTTATCGGGACTGACCACAGATACGCAGTATTTT.

This clonotype was observed at least ten times. The chain joins TRBV28 to TRBJ1-6; D ambiguous. The V end lost 3 bases, the J end lost 8 bases, and 8 bases lay between the germline ends. In germline, CDR1 is MDHEN, CDR2 SYDVKM. The CDR3 runs to 13 residues. The CDR3 DNA follows: TGTGCCAGCAGTTTCCAACTCGATTCACCCCTCCACTTT. Translation: CASSFQLDSPLHF.

This clonotype was counted ten times or more. The gene calls are TRBV3-1 and TRBJ2-2; no clear D gene. Germline loops: CDR1 LGHDT, CDR2 YNNKEL (reference sequence). The CDR3 loop spans 17 amino acids. The germline V and J ends were trimmed by 4 bases and 2 bases, with 17 bases remaining between them. Here the CDR3 DNA reads TGTGCCAGCAGCCTCCCCCAGTCCACTCTTAACACCGGGGAGCTGTTTTTT. Residues: CASSLPQSTLNTGELFF.

This clonotype was observed many times. The chain joins TRBV7-2 to TRBJ2-7; no clear D gene. This CDR3 has 13 residues. Trimming took 5 bases from V and 3 from J, leaving 11 bases between them. Germline-derived CDR1 and CDR2 are SGHTA and FQGNSA. CDR3 nucleotides: TGTGCCAGCAGCCCCCGGGCGAACTACGAGCAGTACTTC. It codes for CASSPRANYEQYF.

This sequence joins TRBV6-2 or TRBV6-3 and TRBJ1-2, with D hard to call. Germline CDR1 reads MNHEY; CDR2 reads SVGEGT. The V end was cut by 8 bases, the J end by 4 bases, with 11 bases between. The CDR3 is 12 amino acids. This CDR3 is CASDDKGYGYTF. The CDR3 DNA reads as TGTGCCAGCGACGACAAAGGCTATGGCTACACCTTC.

This clonotype occurred many times. The V call is TRBV5-5, the J call TRBJ2-1, with 7 bases aligning to TRBD1. The CDR3 consists of 13 residues. The V segment lost 0 bases and the J segment 10 bases; nucleotides outside the gene matches: 4. The germline V gene has CDR1 SGHKS and CDR2 YYEKEE (reference sequence). Written as DNA, the CDR3 is TGTGCCAGCAGCTTGGGGGCGACAGGGGAGCAGTTCTTC. Residues: CASSLGATGEQFF. Together with reference TRBV5-5 and TRBJ2-1, the CDR3 gives the full variable domain: DAGVTQSPTHLIKTRGQQVTLRCSPISGHKSVSWYQQVLGQGPQFIFQYYEKEERGRGNFPDRFSARQFPNYSSELNVNALLLGDSALYLCASSLGATGEQFFGPGTRLTVL.

This clonotype came up many times. The chain uses TRBV12-3 or TRBV12-4 and TRBJ2-7, with D perhaps given as TRBD1 or TRBD2 (7 bases each). The CDR3 runs to 15 residues. V was pared by 3 bases and J by 0 bases, with 12 bases between. In nucleotides, the CDR3 is TGTGCCAGCAGTTTCAGGGGGAGGGGCTCCTACGAGCAGTACTTC. This translates into CASSFRGRGSYEQYF.

This clonotype was observed many times. This chain joins TRBV7-6 and TRBJ2-5, with D tentatively TRBD2 (5 bases). Germline CDR1 and CDR2: SGHVS and FNYEAQ. The CDR3 has 12 residues. The germline V and J ends were trimmed by 3 bases and 9 bases, with 11 bases remaining between them. CDR3: CASSFGVGAQYF. CDR3 DNA sequence: TGTGCCAGCAGCTTCGGGGTTGGCGCCCAGTACTTC.

In this sample, this clonotype turned up many times. DNA for the CDR3: TGTGCCAGCAGTCCCCCTTCGAGGGGGCGCCCCGATGAGCAGTTCTTC. Protein sequence: CASSPPSRGRPDEQFF. The rearrangement joins TRBV12-3 or TRBV12-4 to TRBJ2-1, with 7 bases matching TRBD1. This CDR3 has 16 residues. The trim removed 5 bases at V and 8 bases at J, leaving 15 bases unmatched.